Following are 28 T cell receptor beta chains from one sample sequenced in a study of low-dose radiotherapy and immunotherapy resistance in tumors. Alpha- and beta-chain coverage of first-strand cDNA came from TRAV- and TRBV-specific primers. Amplification of TCRs used a constant-region primer and V-primer adapter for roughly 18 PCR cycles. TCRdb ran MiXCR on the reads and lists one entry per CDR3 protein. Seen here are roughly 9,500 distinct CDR3 sequences, more than 65% observed once, and the top ten hold 6.5% to 8%. All receptors come from a human donor with advanced metastatic prostate, ovarian, gallbladder or colorectal cancer (not recorded which). This table probably holds off-target reads from a library built for another chain.

The gene calls are TRBV29-1 and TRBJ2-6, with TRBD1 identical over 9 bases. This CDR3 has 17 residues. The germline CDR1 and CDR2 sequences are SQVTM and ANQGSEA. V lost 2 bases and J lost 0; bases outside the gene matches: 5. The DNA for the CDR3 is TGCAGCGTTGAAACCCGGGACAGGGACTCTGGGGCCAACGTCCTGACTTTC. Translating it yields CSVETRDRDSGANVLTF.

The genes are TRBV7-3 and TRBJ1-1; no definite D call. Trimming left V 3 bases short and J 1 base short, with 9 bases between. The V gene's germline CDR1 is SGHTA and CDR2 FQGTGA. This CDR3 has 14 amino acids. This chain's CDR3 is CASSLGNANTEAFF. CDR3 DNA: TGTGCCAGCAGCTTGGGCAACGCGAACACTGAAGCTTTCTTT.

The rearrangement links TRBV19 to TRBJ1-5; possibly TRBD1 for D (5 bases). The V gene lost 3 bases and the J gene lost 0 bases, with 9 bases spanning the gap. Germline CDR1 reads LNHDA; CDR2 reads SQIVND (reference sequence). The CDR3 spans 15 residues. In nucleotides, the CDR3 is TGTGCCAGTAGTATCGGGGCCACTAGCAATCAGCCCCAGCATTTT. Its protein product is CASSIGATSNQPQHF.

CDR3: CASSETAGGPDTQYF. As DNA, the CDR3 is TGTGCCAGCAGTGAAACAGCGGGGGGCCCAGATACGCAGTATTTT. The chain employs TRBV6-2 or TRBV6-3 and TRBJ2-3, with 9 nucleotides matching TRBD2. V was pared by 5 bases and J by 4 bases, with 7 bases of the junction left unmatched. This CDR3 is 15 amino acids long. The germline V gene has CDR1 MNHEY and CDR2 SVGEGT.

This clonotype was observed a single time. The CDR3 DNA is TGTGCCAGCAGTCACAGTAACACTGAAGCTTTCTTT. Translating it yields CASSHSNTEAFF. The J gene is TRBJ1-1, the V gene TRBV3-1; D unresolved. Per germline, CDR1 LGHDT and CDR2 YNNKEL (reference sequence). Between the trimmed V and J ends, which lost 6 bases and 2 bases, there was a span of 7 bases. CDR3 length: 12 residues. Full variable domain (rest looked up from reference TRBV3-1 and TRBJ1-1): DTAVSQTPKYLVTQMGNDKSIKCEQNLGHDTMYWYKQDSKKFLKIMFSYNNKELIINETVPNRFSPKSPDKAHLNLHINSLELGDSAVYFCASSHSNTEAFFGQGTRLTVV.

The V and J genes are TRBV4-1 and TRBJ2-7, with a weak D call TRBD1 (6 bases). V was pared by 1 base and J by 3 bases, with 13 bases between. Germline V gene data show CDR1 as MGHRA and CDR2 as YSYEKL. This CDR3 spans 15 amino acids. As DNA, the CDR3 is TGCGCCAGCAGCCAAGGCCGACAGGAGATCTACGAGCAGTACTTC. Its protein product is CASSQGRQEIYEQYF.

The rearrangement uses TRBV7-2 and TRBJ1-2, with TRBD1 matching 7 bases. The CDR3 is 17 residues long. Losses at the gene ends were 6 bases for V and 7 bases for J; bases not matched to a gene: 20. Germline CDR1 reads SGHTA; CDR2 reads FQGNSA. The DNA of the CDR3 is TGTGCCAGCAGTTACGACAGGGCGGTCCGAATCTCTACTGGCTACACCTTC. Its protein is CASSYDRAVRISTGYTF.

This chain connects TRBV24-1 to TRBJ2-2; maybe TRBD1 (5 bases). CDR1 and CDR2 from the germline V gene are KGHDR and SFDVKD. With 4 bases removed from V and 6 bases from J, the gap between germline ends came to 17 bases. The CDR3 runs 16 residues. DNA for the CDR3: TGTGCCACCAGTGAGCAGACAGCTCGGAAGGCCGGGGAGCTGTTTTTT. Translating it yields CATSEQTARKAGELFF.

V gene TRBV11-2 combines with J gene TRBJ2-2; unclear D gene. The CDR3 runs to 15 residues. Germline values: CDR1 SGHAT, CDR2 FQNNGV. V was cut by 8 bases and J by 0 bases, with 13 bases left in between. The CDR3 DNA follows: TGTGCCAGCCCCGGGCGGCAAGCGAACACCGGGGAGCTGTTTTTT. This codes for CASPGRQANTGELFF. Using reference TRBV11-2 and TRBJ2-2 for the parts outside the CDR3, the full variable domain is EAGVAQSPRYKIIEKRQSVAFWCNPISGHATLYWYQQILGQGPKLLIQFQNNGVVDDSQLPKDRFSAERLKGVDSTLKIQPAKLEDSAVYLCASPGRQANTGELFFGEGSRLTVL.

This clonotype was detected once. This rearrangement joins TRBV6-2 or TRBV6-3 to TRBJ2-4, with D unclear. V gave up 6 bases and J gave up 5 bases, with 5 bases separating them. This CDR3 contains 11 residues. The germline CDR1 and CDR2 sequences are MNHEY and SVGEGT. For the CDR3, the DNA is TGTGCCAGCAGGGAAGAAAACATTCAGTACTTC. It codes for CASREENIQYF.

The chain has TRBV3-1 and TRBJ1-2, with D perhaps matching TRBD1 (5 bases). The CDR3 totals 14 residues. The ends were cut back, 4 bases at V and 7 bases at J, with 16 bases in the middle. Germline-derived CDR1 and CDR2 are LGHDT and YNNKEL (reference sequence). The CDR3 DNA sequence: TGTGCCAGCAGCCCGGGGGGAGGGGACCGTGGCTACACCTTC. Encoded protein: CASSPGGGDRGYTF.

The chain recombines TRBV5-1 with TRBJ2-7; D is possibly TRBD1 (5 bases). Per the germline V gene, CDR1 is SGHRS and CDR2 is YFSETQ. The CDR3 totals 16 residues. V lost 4 bases and J 6 bases, leaving 23 bases between the germline ends. CDR3 sequence (DNA): TGCGCCAGCAGCCAAGGGGATGAGGTTACCCTGGGCGAGCAGTACTTC. Translation: CASSQGDEVTLGEQYF.

This chain links TRBV28 with TRBJ2-1; a possible D gene is TRBD2 (5 bases). The length of the CDR3 is 14 residues. Trimming removed 9 bases from V and 4 bases from J, with 16 bases in between. Germline V CDR1 and CDR2: MDHEN, SYDVKM. The CDR3 sequence is CASNLATSYNEQFF. In nucleotides, the CDR3 is TGTGCCAGTAATCTAGCTACGTCTTACAATGAGCAGTTCTTC.

The chain carries TRBV6-2 or TRBV6-3 and TRBJ1-2, with TRBD1 identical over 9 bases. V was clipped by 0 bases and J by 5 bases; unmatched bases: 7. Germline values: CDR1 MNHEY, CDR2 SVGEGT. The CDR3 is made up of 16 amino acids. The CDR3 bases are TGTGCCAGCAGTTACTCGGGACAGGGATCTTGGTATGGCTACACCTTC. Protein sequence: CASSYSGQGSWYGYTF.

The CDR3 DNA reads as TGTGCCAGCAGTTACTCTCAGGGGGCAAATGAGCAGTTCTTC. Translating gives CASSYSQGANEQFF. The chain couples TRBV6-6 to TRBJ2-1, with 8 bases fitting TRBD1. Germline lookup yields CDR1 MNHNY and CDR2 SVGAGI (reference sequence). This CDR3 is 14 amino acids long. With 0 bases clipped from V and 7 bases from J, the junction kept 2 bases outside the gene matches.

The chain links TRBV3-1 to TRBJ1-2; TRBD1 is a possible D gene (5 bases). There are 15 residues in the CDR3. Germline values: CDR1 LGHDT, CDR2 YNNKEL (reference sequence). Trimming shortened V by 4 bases and J by 3 bases, and 15 bases separated the two germline ends. This chain's CDR3 is CASSPSDLGHYGYTF. In DNA form, the CDR3 reads TGTGCCAGCAGCCCGTCGGACCTGGGGCACTATGGCTACACCTTC. Complete variable domain (other parts from reference TRBV3-1 and TRBJ1-2): DTAVSQTPKYLVTQMGNDKSIKCEQNLGHDTMYWYKQDSKKFLKIMFSYNNKELIINETVPNRFSPKSPDKAHLNLHINSLELGDSAVYFCASSPSDLGHYGYTFGSGTRLTVV.

V usage is TRBV15 and J usage is TRBJ2-5; D ambiguous. This CDR3 is 12 amino acids long. Germline CDR1 LNHNV, CDR2 YYDKDF (reference sequence). With 0 bases removed from V and 6 bases from J, the gap between germline ends came to 5 bases. The CDR3 region is CATSRDLKTQYF. The CDR3 DNA sequence: TGTGCCACCAGCAGAGATCTCAAGACCCAGTACTTC.

The chain carries TRBV1 and TRBJ2-3; no DNA check was done on the table's D call, TRBD2. TRBV1 constitutes a pseudogene. This CDR3 is 17 amino acids long. The CDR3 DNA reads as TGCACCAGCAGCCAAGGGACTAGCGGGAGAGTGACAGATACGCAGTATTTT. This sequence encodes CTSSQGTSGRVTDTQYF.

V usage is TRBV19 and J usage is TRBJ2-7; D is uncertain. V lost 6 bases, J lost 1 base, and 16 bases lay in between. Per the germline V gene, CDR1 is LNHDA and CDR2 is SQIVND (reference sequence). The CDR3 contains 15 residues. Here the CDR3 DNA reads TGTGCCAGTAGCGGGCCTGGCCGCCAGTCCTACGAGCAGTACTTC. Its protein product is CASSGPGRQSYEQYF.

V gene TRBV6-4 combines with J gene TRBJ2-2; TRBD1 is a possible D gene (6 bases). Germline values: CDR1 MRHNA, CDR2 SNTAGT. The V gene lost 4 bases and the J gene lost 8 bases, with 17 bases spanning the gap. The CDR3 loop spans 15 amino acids. The CDR3 sequence is CASSAAAGARGELFF. The CDR3 nucleotides read TGTGCCAGCAGTGCTGCTGCAGGGGCGAGAGGGGAGCTGTTTTTT.

CDR3 amino acids: CASSVGGTGGPNTEAFF. The CDR3 DNA follows: TGTGCCAGCAGCGTAGGGGGGACAGGGGGCCCGAACACTGAAGCTTTCTTT. The V call is TRBV9, the J call TRBJ1-1; 12 bases fit TRBD1. The CDR3 length is 17 residues. Unmatched junction bases numbered 4, after V lost 0 bases and J lost 1 base. CDR1 is SGDLS, CDR2 YYNGEE, per germline.

This clonotype has only a few counts. CDR3 region: CASTSSGRPSSYNEQFF. In DNA form, the CDR3 reads TGTGCCAGCACCTCAAGCGGGAGGCCGAGCTCCTACAATGAGCAGTTCTTC. The chain combines TRBV28 with TRBJ2-1; 9 positions match TRBD2. The CDR3 has 17 amino acids. Losses at the gene ends were 7 bases for V and 0 bases for J; bases not matched to a gene: 10. From germline, CDR1 is MDHEN and CDR2 SYDVKM.

This clonotype has a single count. The J gene is TRBJ2-5, the V gene TRBV15; the D is unclear. CDR3 size: 15 residues. V was pared by 3 bases and J by 2 bases, with 13 bases between. Germline V gene sequence: CDR1 LNHNV, CDR2 YYDKDF (reference sequence). CDR3 in amino acids: CATSSPNPIQETQYF. CDR3 coding DNA: TGTGCCACCAGCAGCCCTAATCCGATTCAAGAGACCCAGTACTTC.

V and J are TRBV6-5 and TRBJ2-1; tentatively, D is TRBD2 (6 bases). This CDR3 comprises 14 residues. Germline V gene sequence: CDR1 MNHEY, CDR2 SVGAGI. The germline V and J ends were trimmed by 0 bases and 7 bases, with 10 bases remaining between them. The CDR3 sequence is CASSYSGLNNEQFF. The CDR3 nucleotides read TGTGCCAGCAGTTACTCGGGACTTAATAATGAGCAGTTCTTC.

CDR3 sequence reads: CASGLGGPSGRKTQYF. CDR3 DNA: TGTGCCAGCGGACTAGGGGGACCTAGCGGGAGAAAGACCCAGTACTTC. The V and J genes are TRBV11-2 and TRBJ2-5, with TRBD2 identical over 10 bases. The CDR3 contains 16 residues. With V trimmed by 8 bases and J by 6 bases, 15 bases remained unmatched. The germline gives CDR1 SGHAT, CDR2 FQNNGV.

The table lists this clonotype with a few counts. This rearrangement joins TRBV11-2 to TRBJ2-7; TRBD2 matches at 10 bases. CDR3 size: 12 residues. In germline, CDR1 is SGHAT, CDR2 FQNNGV. Trimming cost V 6 bases and J 7 bases; bases outside gene matches: 3. CDR3 residues: CASRGLAPEQYF. The CDR3 region has the DNA TGTGCCAGCAGGGGACTAGCGCCGGAGCAGTACTTC.

This clonotype was counted only a few times. The genes are TRBV2 and TRBJ2-2, with 7 positions matching TRBD2. The germline gives CDR1 SNHLY, CDR2 FYNNEI. J was trimmed by 0 bases and V by 1 base; bases with no gene match: 5. CDR3 length equals 17 residues. CDR3 coding DNA: TGTGCCAGCAGTGAAGAAGCTAGCGGAGCGAACACCGGGGAGCTGTTTTTT. Amino acid sequence: CASSEEASGANTGELFF.

This clonotype is deemed large. The genes are TRBV6-2 or TRBV6-3 and TRBJ1-1; 7 bases are shared with TRBD1. The CDR3 is 15 amino acids. J gave up 5 bases and V 5 bases, and 11 bases lay outside the gene matches. Germline CDR1 is MNHEY and CDR2 is SVGEGT. In nucleotides, the CDR3 is TGTGCCAGCAGTCGAGACAGGGTGAGTTCGACTGAAGCTTTCTTT. Protein: CASSRDRVSSTEAFF.